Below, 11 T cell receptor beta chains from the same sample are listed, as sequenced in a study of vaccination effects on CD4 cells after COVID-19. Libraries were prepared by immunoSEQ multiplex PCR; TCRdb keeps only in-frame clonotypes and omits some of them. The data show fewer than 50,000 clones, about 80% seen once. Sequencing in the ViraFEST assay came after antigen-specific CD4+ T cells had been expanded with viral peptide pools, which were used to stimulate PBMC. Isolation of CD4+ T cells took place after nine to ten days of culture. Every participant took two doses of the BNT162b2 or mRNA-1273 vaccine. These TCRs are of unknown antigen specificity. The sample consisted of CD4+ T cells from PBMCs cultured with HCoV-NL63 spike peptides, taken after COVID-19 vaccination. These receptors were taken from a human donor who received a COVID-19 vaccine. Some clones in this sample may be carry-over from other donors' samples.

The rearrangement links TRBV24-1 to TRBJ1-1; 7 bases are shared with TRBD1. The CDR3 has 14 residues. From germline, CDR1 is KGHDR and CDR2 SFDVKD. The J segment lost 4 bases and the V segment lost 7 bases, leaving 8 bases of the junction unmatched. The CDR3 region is CATRDNRGTTEAFF. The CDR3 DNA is TGTGCCACCAGGGATAACAGGGGTACCACTGAAGCTTTCTTT.

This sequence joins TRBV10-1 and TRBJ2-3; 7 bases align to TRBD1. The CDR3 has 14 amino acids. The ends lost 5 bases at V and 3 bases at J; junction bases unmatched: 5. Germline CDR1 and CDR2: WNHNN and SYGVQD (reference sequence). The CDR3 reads CASSHRGETDTQYF. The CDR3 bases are TGCGCCAGCAGTCACAGGGGCGAAACAGATACGCAGTATTTT.

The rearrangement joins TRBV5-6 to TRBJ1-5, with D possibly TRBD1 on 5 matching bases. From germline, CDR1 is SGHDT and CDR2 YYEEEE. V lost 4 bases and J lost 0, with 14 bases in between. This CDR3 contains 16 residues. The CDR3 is CASSRRDFYSNQPQHF. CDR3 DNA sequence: TGTGCCAGCAGCCGCCGGGACTTTTATAGCAATCAGCCCCAGCATTTT.

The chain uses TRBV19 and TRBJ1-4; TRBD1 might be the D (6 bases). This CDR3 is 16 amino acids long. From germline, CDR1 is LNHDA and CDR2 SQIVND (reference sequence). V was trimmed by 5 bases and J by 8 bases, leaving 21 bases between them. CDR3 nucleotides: TGTGCCAGTAGTCCCGATGCTGGGGGCATAGGAGAAAAACTGTTTTTT. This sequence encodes CASSPDAGGIGEKLFF.

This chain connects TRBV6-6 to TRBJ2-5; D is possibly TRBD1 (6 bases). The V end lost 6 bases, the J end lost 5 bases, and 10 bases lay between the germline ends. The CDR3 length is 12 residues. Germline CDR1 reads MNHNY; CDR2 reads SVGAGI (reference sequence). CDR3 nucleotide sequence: TGTGCCAGCAGACAGGGTTCGGAGACCCAGTACTTC. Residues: CASRQGSETQYF.

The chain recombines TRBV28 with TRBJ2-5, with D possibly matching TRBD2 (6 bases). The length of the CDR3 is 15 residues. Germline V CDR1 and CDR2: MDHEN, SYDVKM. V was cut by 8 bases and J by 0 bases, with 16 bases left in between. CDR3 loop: CASASRDWYQETQYF. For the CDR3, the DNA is TGTGCCAGCGCCTCTCGGGACTGGTACCAAGAGACCCAGTACTTC.

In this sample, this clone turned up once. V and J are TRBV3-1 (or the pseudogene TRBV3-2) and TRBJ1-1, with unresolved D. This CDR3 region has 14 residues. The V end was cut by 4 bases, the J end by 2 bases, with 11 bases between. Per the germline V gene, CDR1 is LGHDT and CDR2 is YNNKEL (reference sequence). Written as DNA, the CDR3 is TGTGCCAGCAGCCGGGCGGGCTTAAACACTGAAGCTTTCTTT. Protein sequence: CASSRAGLNTEAFF.

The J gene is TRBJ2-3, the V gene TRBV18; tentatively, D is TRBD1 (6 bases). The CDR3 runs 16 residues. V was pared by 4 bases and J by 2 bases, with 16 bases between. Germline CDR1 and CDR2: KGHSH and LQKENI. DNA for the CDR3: TGTGCCAGCTCACGCGCCGGGACATACTACACAGATACGCAGTATTTT. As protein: CASSRAGTYYTDTQYF.

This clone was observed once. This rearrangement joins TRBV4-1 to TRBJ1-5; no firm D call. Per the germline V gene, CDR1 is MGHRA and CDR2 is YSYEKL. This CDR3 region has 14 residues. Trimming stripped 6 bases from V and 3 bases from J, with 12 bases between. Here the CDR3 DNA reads TGCGCCAGCAGTAAGAGGGAGATCAATCAGCCCCAGCATTTT. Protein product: CASSKREINQPQHF.

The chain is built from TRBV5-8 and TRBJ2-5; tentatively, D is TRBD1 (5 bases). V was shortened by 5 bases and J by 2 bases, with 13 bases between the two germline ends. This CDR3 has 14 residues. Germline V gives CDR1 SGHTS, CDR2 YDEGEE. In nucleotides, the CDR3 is TGTGCCAGCAGACAAAGGGGCAGACAAGAGACCCAGTACTTC. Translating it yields CASRQRGRQETQYF.

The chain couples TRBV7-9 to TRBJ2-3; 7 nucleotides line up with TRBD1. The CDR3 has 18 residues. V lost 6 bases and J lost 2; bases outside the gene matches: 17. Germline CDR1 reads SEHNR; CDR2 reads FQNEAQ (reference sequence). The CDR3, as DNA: TGTGCCAGCAGTTTAACCCAGGGACAGTTCATATTCACAGATACGCAGTATTTT. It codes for CASSLTQGQFIFTDTQYF. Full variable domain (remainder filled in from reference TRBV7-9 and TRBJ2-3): DTGVSQNPRHKITKRGQNVTFRCDPISEHNRLYWYRQTLGQGPEFLTYFQNEAQLEKSRLLSDRFSAERPKGSFSTLEIQRTEQGDSAMYLCASSLTQGQFIFTDTQYFGPGTRLTVL.